One and the same sample provided the 12 T cell receptor beta chains below, sequenced in a study of human T cells and chemical hapten exposure. In TCRdb, the RACE reads were re-called with MiXCR into one record per CDR3 protein. The repertoire holds approximately 350,000 distinct CDR3 sequences, with approximately 6.3% as singletons. Time point of the sample: patch test 1, 2 weeks after DPC sensitization. Treatment of the sample: therapeutic diphenylcyclopropenone sensitization with weekly scalp DPC. The material was whole blood, obtained in connection with sensitization to the hapten diphenylcyclopropenone (DPC). Source of these receptors: a woman between 18 and 29 years old with alopecia areata. Some clones in this sample may be carry-over from other donors' samples.

This clonotype was seen a few times. This chain links TRBV11-1 with TRBJ1-1, with D maybe TRBD1 (6 bases). V was pared by 2 bases and J by 5 bases, with 15 bases between. The CDR3 has 15 residues. The germline gives CDR1 SGHAT, CDR2 FQDESV (reference sequence). CDR3 loop: CASSLFRGLLTEAFF. DNA of the CDR3: TGTGCCAGCAGCTTATTCCGGGGGCTGCTGACTGAAGCTTTCTTT.

This clonotype was observed at least ten times. The V call is TRBV4-1, the J call TRBJ2-7, with D tentatively TRBD1 (5 bases). Germline CDR1 reads MGHRA; CDR2 reads YSYEKL. V gave up 1 base and J gave up 4 bases, with 11 bases separating them. CDR3 length equals 14 residues. The CDR3 loop is CASSQAPGIYEQYF. CDR3 sequence (DNA): TGCGCCAGCAGCCAAGCTCCAGGGATTTACGAGCAGTACTTC.

V and J are TRBV12-3 or TRBV12-4 and TRBJ2-1; weak D call: TRBD1 (5 bases). V dropped 6 bases and J dropped 13 bases, with 19 bases sitting between them. The CDR3 loop spans 13 amino acids. CDR3 nucleotides: TGTGCCAGCAGAGACCCCGTCAGGGTAGGACAGTTCTTC. Its protein is CASRDPVRVGQFF.

The rearrangement joins TRBV6-2 or TRBV6-3 to TRBJ2-3; D call uncertain. The CDR3 covers 13 residues. Trimming shortened V by 6 bases and J by 4 bases, and 11 bases separated the two germline ends. Per germline, CDR1 MNHEY and CDR2 SVGEGT. CDR3 residues: CASSRITPDTQYF. In DNA, the CDR3 is TGTGCCAGCAGCCGGATAACCCCAGATACGCAGTATTTT.

The V and J genes are TRBV7-8 and TRBJ2-2; D perhaps matches TRBD2 (7 bases). Trimming took off 5 bases at V and 4 bases at J, with 26 bases between the two ends. CDR3 length: 19 residues. CDR1 and CDR2 from the germline V gene are SGHVS and FQNEAQ. CDR3 protein: CASSPQFPGPGEGTGELFF. The CDR3 coding sequence is TGTGCCAGCAGCCCACAGTTTCCGGGACCAGGGGAGGGCACCGGGGAGCTGTTTTTT.

This chain connects TRBV7-9 to TRBJ2-5, with 7 bases matching TRBD2. The CDR3 sequence is 16 residues long. The germline V gene encodes CDR1 SEHNR and CDR2 FQNEAQ (reference sequence). V gave up 5 bases and J gave up 3 bases; unmatched junction bases: 12. The CDR3 reads CASSPVGLVSKETQYF. The CDR3 DNA is TGTGCCAGCAGCCCCGTCGGACTAGTATCCAAAGAGACCCAGTACTTC.

This clonotype was detected ten times or more. This chain connects TRBV7-2 to TRBJ2-3; D remains unclear. Germline CDR1 is SGHTA and CDR2 is FQGNSA. V lost 5 bases and J lost 3, with 12 bases in between. The CDR3 is 14 amino acids. The CDR3 here is CASSGYLETDTQYF. The CDR3, as DNA: TGTGCCAGCAGCGGATACCTGGAGACAGATACGCAGTATTTT. Combining the CDR3 with reference TRBV7-2 and TRBJ2-3 gives the whole variable domain GAGVSQSPSNKVTEKGKDVELRCDPISGHTALYWYRQSLGQGLEFLIYFQGNSAPDKSGLPSDRFSAERTGGSVSTLTIQRTQQEDSAVYLCASSGYLETDTQYFGPGTRLTVL.

The sample holds a few counts of this clonotype. The V call is TRBV10-3, the J call TRBJ1-1, with a tentative D call TRBD1 (5 bases). The CDR3 is 13 amino acids. Germline V gives CDR1 ENHRY, CDR2 SYGVKD. Trimming pared 10 bases from V and 4 bases from J, leaving 16 bases between. The CDR3 nucleotides read TGTGCCACCGCACGGGGCCTTGCCACTGAAGCTTTCTTT. Its translation: CATARGLATEAFF.

The chain couples TRBV7-2 to TRBJ2-3, with unresolved D. CDR1 is SGHTA and CDR2 is FQGNSA in the germline V gene. The V gene lost 0 bases and the J gene lost 8 bases, with 15 bases spanning the gap. The CDR3 is 15 amino acids. The CDR3 nucleotides are TGTGCCAGCAGCTTAGCGACTGGCACTCATGGTACGCAGTATTTT. It yields the protein CASSLATGTHGTQYF.

There are a few counts of this clonotype. The chain employs TRBV20-1 and TRBJ2-7; weak D call: TRBD1 (8 bases). This CDR3 has 12 amino acids. Germline CDR1 is DFQATT and CDR2 is SNEGSKA (reference sequence). The V gene lost 4 bases and the J gene lost 6 bases, with 13 bases spanning the gap. The CDR3 DNA sequence: TGCAGTGCTATTTACAGGGGGGGCGAGCAGTACTTC. It yields the protein CSAIYRGGEQYF.

This clonotype showed up many times. This chain connects TRBV5-6 to TRBJ2-2; D possibly corresponds to TRBD2 (6 bases). CDR3 length: 12 amino acids. The ends were cut back, 1 base at V and 11 bases at J, with 9 bases in the middle. CDR1 and CDR2 (germline): SGHDT, YYEEEE. CDR3 sequence reads: CASSLRRGELFF. For the CDR3, the DNA is TGTGCCAGCAGCTTGAGGAGGGGAGAGCTGTTTTTT.

On this clonotype: This may arise from a read error, as a much more abundant clone is one base away. The rearrangement uses TRBV6-5 and TRBJ2-1, with D uncertain. The CDR3 runs to 14 residues. Germline-derived CDR1 and CDR2 are MNHEY and SVGAGI. Deletions cut 5 bases from V and 10 bases from J, with 18 bases between. The CDR3 region is CASSRPDPSEEQFF. The CDR3 bases are TGTGCCAGCAGTCGCCCCGACCCCAGCGAGGAGCAGTTCTTC.